This entry concerns a single TCR beta chain. These data come from a study of blood T cell repertoires in COVID-19. Study-wide context: The United States, Italy and Spain supplied acute and convalescent COVID-19 samples.

Per the germline V gene, CDR1 is SGDLS and CDR2 is YYNGEE. This CDR3 spans 15 amino acids. V gave up 4 bases and J gave up 5 bases; unmatched junction bases: 11. Original analysis: Counts of nucleated cells, estimated from reference gene primer amplification, were obtained. The assay was immunoSEQ multiplex PCR, and TCRdb's table has in-frame clones only and misses some. From that table come the V and J calls and clone size; the DNA was used to work out D and trimming. The sample consists of approximately 60,000 clones, under 90% of them appearing once. The chain carries TRBV9 and TRBJ1-1; TRBD1 matches 7 bases. Sequencing was carried out using peripheral blood. The clonotype was recovered from a man aged 50-59 years with active COVID-19. In nucleotides, the CDR3 is TGTGCCAGCAGCTCCACAGGGGAGTATGCAACTGAAGCTTTCTTT. Protein sequence: CASSSTGEYATEAFF. The whole variable domain, remainder taken from reference TRBV9 and TRBJ1-1, is DSGVTQTPKHLITATGQRVTLRCSPRSGDLSVYWYQQSLDQGLQFLIQYYNGEERAKGNILERFSAQQFPDLHSELNLSSLELGDSALYFCASSSTGEYATEAFFGQGTRLTVV.